A few counts support the clone carrying this T cell receptor (beta chain). Its matching antigen is unknown. CDR3 length: 13 amino acids. The V gene's germline CDR1 is MDHEN and CDR2 SYDVKM. V lost 10 bases, J lost 0 bases, and 12 bases lay in between. The data originate from a study of response to subunit inactivated influenza vaccine. TCRdb re-analysed the RT-PCR reads in MiXCR, keeping a single row per CDR3 protein. The sample has about 520,000 distinct CDR3 sequences, less than 7.5% seen once. General study points: Researchers suggested that each seasonal influenza vaccination recruits few new T cells.

The specimen comprised PBMCs from blood, sampled less than 25 months after vaccination. The source is a man between 50 and 75 years old who received an inactivated influenza vaccine. The chain employs TRBV28 and TRBJ2-5, with D unresolved. The CDR3: CATVQEYQETQYF. In DNA, the CDR3 is TGTGCCACCGTCCAGGAGTACCAAGAGACCCAGTACTTC.